These 15 T cell receptor beta chains came from one sample sequenced in a study of Ad26.COV2.S vaccination and SARS-CoV-2 variants. Assay: immunoSEQ multiplex PCR; the TCRdb copy retains only in-frame clones and omits some. The table lists 400,000 to 450,000 clones, roughly 90% of them singletons. Treatment described: about 20 received Ad26.COV2.S at low or high dose, single or two shots; 5 received placebo; per-sample allocation not given. Material that was analyzed had been drawn on day 63 after the first vaccine or placebo injection. Sequencing used peripheral blood, obtained in a trial of Ad26.COV2.S vaccine versus placebo. The receptors here all came from a person aged 18 to 65 who received the Ad26.COV2.S COVID-19 vaccine or a placebo.

This clone was picked up a small number of times. This sample also contains other DNA sequences that code for the same CDR3. This rearrangement joins TRBV19 to TRBJ2-7; TRBD1 matches 9 bases. Germline V gene lookup returns CDR1 LNHDA and CDR2 SQIVND (reference sequence). CDR3 length: 15 amino acids. V trimming: 5 bases; J trimming: 3 bases; junction bases outside the gene matches: 8. The CDR3 DNA is TGTGCCAGTAGTGTCTCGGGGACAGGGAGCTACGAGCAGTACTTC. It encodes CASSVSGTGSYEQYF.

The chain has TRBV12-3 or TRBV12-4 and TRBJ2-7; weak D call: TRBD1 (6 bases). Trimming pared 3 bases from V and 7 bases from J, leaving 13 bases between. The length of the CDR3 is 13 residues. CDR3 DNA: TGTGCCAGCAGTTTCCTACAGGGCCGGGAGCAGTACTTC. Residues: CASSFLQGREQYF.

The chain is built from TRBV6-5 and TRBJ2-7; D possibly corresponds to TRBD2 (6 bases). V lost 0 bases and J 7 bases, leaving 16 bases between the germline ends. Germline V CDR1 and CDR2: MNHEY, SVGAGI. CDR3 length: 15 amino acids. CDR3 DNA sequence: TGTGCCAGCAGTTACTCGAGGGAGGTTACTTGGGAGCAGTACTTC. Translation gives CASSYSREVTWEQYF.

The chain has TRBV27 and TRBJ1-1, with unresolved D. CDR1 and CDR2 (germline): MNHEY, SMNVEV (reference sequence). This CDR3 comprises 14 residues. V lost 4 bases to trimming and J lost 0 bases, with 9 bases between them. This chain's CDR3 is CASSWGAVNTEAFF. DNA of the CDR3: TGTGCCAGCAGTTGGGGAGCCGTGAACACTGAAGCTTTCTTT.

Only one count was recorded for this clone. The chain joins TRBV2 to TRBJ2-5; 7 bases map to TRBD2. This CDR3 spans 12 amino acids. The germline V gene encodes CDR1 SNHLY and CDR2 FYNNEI. V lost 6 bases to trimming and J lost 3 bases; unmatched junction nucleotides: 1. CDR3 sequence (DNA): TGTGCCAGCAGAGGACTAGAAGAGACCCAGTACTTC. It is translated as CASRGLEETQYF.

The V and J genes are TRBV10-2 and TRBJ2-7; TRBD2 aligns across 7 bases. Trimming removed 4 bases from V and 0 bases from J; junction bases left unmatched: 3. There are 14 residues in the CDR3. Germline lookup yields CDR1 WSHSY and CDR2 SAAADI. The CDR3 spells CASSALAVSYEQYF. Here the CDR3 DNA reads TGCGCCAGCAGTGCTCTAGCGGTCTCCTACGAGCAGTACTTC.

V and J are TRBV7-2 and TRBJ2-3; 12 bases are shared with TRBD2. This CDR3 region has 16 residues. Losses at the gene ends were 1 base for V and 6 bases for J; bases not matched to a gene: 5. The germline V gene encodes CDR1 SGHTA and CDR2 FQGNSA. CDR3 DNA sequence: TGTGCCAGCAGCTTAGAACTAGCGGGAGGAACCGATACGCAGTATTTT. It encodes CASSLELAGGTDTQYF. The variable domain in full, with the rest retrieved from reference TRBV7-2 and TRBJ2-3, is GAGVSQSPSNKVTEKGKDVELRCDPISGHTALYWYRQSLGQGLEFLIYFQGNSAPDKSGLPSDRFSAERTGGSVSTLTIQRTQQEDSAVYLCASSLELAGGTDTQYFGPGTRLTVL.

The chain combines TRBV7-9 with TRBJ1-4; D gene uncertain. CDR1 is SEHNR and CDR2 is FQNEAQ in the germline V gene (reference sequence). This CDR3 spans 16 amino acids. The V gene lost 6 bases and the J gene lost 0 bases, with 14 bases spanning the gap. Written as DNA, the CDR3 is TGTGCCAGCAGTTTTTTTTCAGCCGCAACTAATGAAAAACTGTTTTTT. Translated: CASSFFSAATNEKLFF.

The rearrangement uses TRBV5-4 and TRBJ2-7; D is ambiguous. Between the trimmed V and J ends, which lost 1 base and 5 bases, there was a span of 13 bases. CDR1 is SGHNT and CDR2 is YYREEE in the germline V gene (reference sequence). The CDR3 runs 14 residues. The CDR3 loop reads CASSLFFAENEQYF. CDR3 coding DNA: TGTGCCAGCAGCTTGTTCTTCGCGGAGAACGAGCAGTACTTC.

The chain employs TRBV7-9 and TRBJ2-2; TRBD1 aligns across 7 bases. From germline, CDR1 is SEHNR and CDR2 FQNEAQ (reference sequence). This CDR3 is 16 amino acids long. V shed 3 bases, J shed 3 bases, and the junction held 7 bases outside the gene matches. CDR3 bases: TGTGCCAGCAGCTTGATTCCAGGACAGGACACCGGGGAGCTGTTTTTT. Encoded protein: CASSLIPGQDTGELFF.

This chain connects TRBV6-2 or TRBV6-3 to TRBJ2-1; no definite D call. Trimming pared 6 bases from V and 3 bases from J, leaving 6 bases between. Germline loops: CDR1 MNHEY, CDR2 SVGEGT. The CDR3 extends over 12 amino acids. CDR3 sequence reads: CASSGYYNEQFF. As DNA, the CDR3 is TGTGCCAGCAGCGGATACTACAATGAGCAGTTCTTC.

This sequence joins TRBV18 and TRBJ1-2; D may be TRBD1 (5 bases). Deletions cut 3 bases from V and 0 bases from J, with 11 bases between. Germline V lookup: CDR1 KGHSH, CDR2 LQKENI. The CDR3 runs 15 residues. The CDR3 nucleotides are TGTGCCAGCTCACCTAAAGACAGAACTAACTATGGCTACACCTTC. It specifies CASSPKDRTNYGYTF.

The genes are TRBV11-3 and TRBJ2-1; D not resolved. The V end was cut by 1 base, the J end by 8 bases, with 12 bases between. Germline V lookup: CDR1 SGHNT, CDR2 YENEEA. The CDR3 totals 14 residues. Written as DNA, the CDR3 is TGTGCCAGCAGCTTAGGTGGTAGCATACATGAGCAGTTCTTC. Residues: CASSLGGSIHEQFF.

The CDR3 protein is CATSVPKGAYEQYF. The CDR3 DNA follows: TGTGCCACCAGTGTCCCTAAGGGCGCCTACGAGCAGTACTTC. J is TRBJ2-7 and V is TRBV24-1; D remains unclear. V dropped 5 bases and J dropped 2 bases, with 12 bases sitting between them. The CDR3 consists of 14 residues. In germline, CDR1 is KGHDR, CDR2 SFDVKD.

The chain uses TRBV5-6 and TRBJ2-3; D gene unclear. This CDR3 comprises 14 residues. V was trimmed by 2 bases and J by 6 bases, leaving 13 bases between them. Germline values: CDR1 SGHDT, CDR2 YYEEEE. CDR3 DNA: TGTGCCAGCAGCTTTACGGCCCTGGGGGATACGCAGTATTTT. Translating it yields CASSFTALGDTQYF.